The subject of this entry is one T cell receptor beta chain. The source of the sample is a study of blood T cell repertoires in COVID-19. Study in general: Researchers got acute and convalescent COVID-19 samples from the United States, Italy and Spain. Nucleic acid was either cDNA or gDNA, and it came from T cells, B-cell-depleted T cells, or PBMCs.

This CDR3 is built from 15 residues. V shed 5 bases, J shed 1 base, and the junction held 1 base outside the gene matches. Germline values: CDR1 LNHDA, CDR2 SQIVND (reference sequence). The authors' processing: Cell counts per sample came from amplifying reference gene primers. Only in-frame clones appear in the TCRdb table, and some are missing; sequencing was by immunoSEQ multiplex PCR. That table is the source of V, J and clone size, and D and trimming were worked out from the DNA. The sample has approximately 300,000 clones; about 90% are singletons. The sequence was collected from a man between 18 and 29 years old who had recovered from COVID-19. The J gene is TRBJ2-2, the V gene TRBV19; 10 bases map to TRBD1. Sequences were obtained from peripheral blood. CDR3 sequence: CASSRTGGNTGELFF. The CDR3, as DNA: TGTGCCAGTAGTCGGACAGGGGGGAACACCGGGGAGCTGTTTTTT.